This entry lists 31 T cell receptor beta chains sequenced from one sample in a study of T cells expressing NK-cell markers. After re-calling the 5' RACE reads, TCRdb lists one entry per CDR3 protein, DNA absent. The table lists about 170,000 distinct CDR3 sequences. Material for sequencing was blood T cells: a sorted CD56 or NKG2C T cell subset, CD4+ or CD8+ T cells, or bulk PBMC T cells (not recorded which). Receptors were obtained from a man aged 18 to 69 in good health.

The CDR3 spells CASSDLAGAANEQFF. This rearrangement joins TRBV6-1 to TRBJ2-1; checking the TCRdb D call of TRBD1 is not possible without DNA. The CDR3 has 15 residues. Germline CDR1 reads MNHNS; CDR2 reads SASEGT.

The V gene is TRBV23-1, the J gene TRBJ2-7; TCRdb gives TRBD1 as the D gene, but with no DNA this cannot be confirmed. TRBV23-1 is assigned to the ORF class and has an uncertain function. The CDR3 is made up of 17 amino acids. The CDR3 sequence is CASSPRSEGQKPYEQYF.

The chain carries TRBV7-9 and TRBJ2-7; TCRdb's D gene call, TRBD1, goes unchecked for lack of DNA. The CDR3 is 12 residues long. CDR1 is SEHNR, CDR2 FQNEAQ, per germline (reference sequence). CDR3 loop: CASSLAPGEQYF.

The rearrangement uses TRBV12-3 or TRBV12-4 and TRBJ2-1; TCRdb returns TRBD2, unconfirmable since there is no DNA. This CDR3 has 14 residues. CDR3 sequence: CASSFTGPVGEQFF.

The chain is built from TRBV15 and TRBJ1-4. Germline lookup yields CDR1 LNHNV and CDR2 YYDKDF (reference sequence). The CDR3 runs 14 residues. CDR3 region: CATSTDASREKLFF. The complete variable domain, with remaining parts taken from reference TRBV15 and TRBJ1-4, reads DAMVIQNPRYQVTQFGKPVTLSCSQTLNHNVMYWYQQKSSQAPKLLFHYYDKDFNNEADTPDNFQSRRPNTSFCFLDIRSPGLGDTAMYLCATSTDASREKLFFGSGTQLSVL.

The J gene is TRBJ1-4, the V gene TRBV15; the D gene TCRdb calls, TRBD1, cannot be checked with no DNA. The CDR3 has 15 residues. The germline V gene encodes CDR1 LNHNV and CDR2 YYDKDF (reference sequence). This chain's CDR3 is CATSREGEVAEKLFF.

The rearrangement links TRBV19 to TRBJ2-7; TCRdb lists TRBD1, though no DNA is available to test this call. The CDR3 sequence is 13 residues long. Looked up from germline, CDR1 is LNHDA and CDR2 is SQIVND (reference sequence). The CDR3 region is CASTYTGADEQYF.

The CDR3 reads CASRWTPEGMDTQYF. This chain uses TRBV12-3 or TRBV12-4 with TRBJ2-3; there is no DNA to check the TCRdb D call of TRBD2. The CDR3 contains 15 residues.

The chain uses TRBV2 and TRBJ2-7; lacking DNA, the TRBD2 call made by TCRdb goes unchecked. Per germline, CDR1 SNHLY and CDR2 FYNNEI. CDR3 length: 14 residues. This chain's CDR3 is CASSGLADHYEQYF.

The chain uses TRBV27 and TRBJ2-1; TCRdb outputs TRBD2, but without DNA this stays unchecked. This CDR3 has 14 amino acids. CDR1 and CDR2 (germline): MNHEY, SMNVEV (reference sequence). The CDR3 loop is CASRTIPGLDQQFF.

The chain joins TRBV4-1 to TRBJ2-3; TCRdb gives TRBD2 as the D gene, but with no DNA this cannot be confirmed. The germline gives CDR1 MGHRA, CDR2 YSYEKL. This CDR3 spans 19 amino acids. CDR3 region: CASSQERLAGMTSTDTQYF.

This chain connects TRBV5-1 to TRBJ2-1; the D call from TCRdb, TRBD2, cannot be confirmed without DNA. This CDR3 has 18 amino acids. Per germline, CDR1 SGHRS and CDR2 YFSETQ. The chain's CDR3 is CASSLALAGFFSYNEQFF.

The chain has TRBV3-1 and TRBJ2-7; the D gene TCRdb calls, TRBD1, cannot be checked with no DNA. Germline V gene lookup returns CDR1 LGHDT and CDR2 YNNKEL (reference sequence). The CDR3 has 15 residues. This chain's CDR3 is CASSHLKTGGYEQYF.

The chain carries TRBV12-3 or TRBV12-4 and TRBJ1-5; the TCRdb call, TRBD1, lacks DNA for checking. This CDR3 is 14 amino acids long. The CDR3 is CASSFSGGDQPQHF.

The chain joins TRBV7-9 to TRBJ1-2. This CDR3 region has 15 residues. Germline assignment: CDR1 SEHNR and CDR2 FQNEAQ (reference sequence). The CDR3 is CASSLGGDFNYGYTF.

The genes are TRBV4-1 and TRBJ2-2. There are 16 residues in the CDR3. Germline assignment: CDR1 MGHRA and CDR2 YSYEKL. Here the CDR3 reads CASSQVLFGLTGELFF.

V is TRBV27 and J is TRBJ2-3; as DNA is missing, the TRBD2 call by TCRdb cannot be tested. The CDR3 runs to 13 residues. The germline V gene has CDR1 MNHEY and CDR2 SMNVEV (reference sequence). CDR3 sequence reads: CASKGWSTDTQYF.

V and J are TRBV6-2 or TRBV6-3 and TRBJ2-1. From germline, CDR1 is MNHEY and CDR2 SVGEGT. The CDR3 loop spans 15 amino acids. CDR3 sequence: CASSPYEHTNNEQFF.

This chain uses TRBV7-6 with TRBJ2-2. The CDR3 has 12 residues. Per the germline V gene, CDR1 is SGHVS and CDR2 is FNYEAQ. CDR3 residues: CASSSFSGELFF.

The CDR3 reads CASSLGEMSSATQYF. The J gene is TRBJ2-5, the V gene TRBV11-2; TCRdb indicates TRBD2, and absent DNA this call remains unverified. The CDR3 is 15 residues long. Per the germline V gene, CDR1 is SGHAT and CDR2 is FQNNGV.

The CDR3 here is CASSVEQGGTTDTQYF. V usage is TRBV9 and J usage is TRBJ2-3. In germline, CDR1 is SGDLS, CDR2 YYNGEE. The length of the CDR3 is 16 residues.

The V call is TRBV11-1, the J call TRBJ2-1; the TCRdb call, TRBD1, lacks DNA for checking. This CDR3 is built from 15 residues. CDR1 is SGHAT and CDR2 is FQDESV in the germline V gene (reference sequence). This chain's CDR3 is CASSLLGTVYNEQFF.

The chain carries TRBV7-8 and TRBJ2-7; the TCRdb D gene call, TRBD1, has no DNA to confirm it. In germline, CDR1 is SGHVS, CDR2 FQNEAQ. This CDR3 has 15 amino acids. The CDR3: CASSLWATGGREQYF.

V usage is TRBV20-1 and J usage is TRBJ2-5; the TCRdb call, TRBD1, lacks DNA for checking. CDR1 is DFQATT, CDR2 SNEGSKA, per germline (reference sequence). This CDR3 has 19 amino acids. The CDR3 spells CSARSSGSGRSTPQETQYF.

The chain joins TRBV6-5 to TRBJ2-7; the D gene TCRdb calls, TRBD2, cannot be checked with no DNA. Germline CDR1 MNHEY, CDR2 SVGAGI. This CDR3 contains 16 residues. CDR3 amino acids: CASSYYEGVRSYEQYF.

CDR3 amino acids: CASGGDRGSTGELFF. This chain joins TRBV12-5 and TRBJ2-2; no DNA is available, so the TRBD1 call from TCRdb remains unchecked. This CDR3 contains 15 residues. CDR1 is LGHNT, CDR2 FRNRAP, per germline. Complete variable domain (other parts from reference TRBV12-5 and TRBJ2-2): DARVTQTPRHKVTEMGQEVTMRCQPILGHNTVFWYRQTMMQGLELLAYFRNRAPLDDSGMPKDRFSAEMPDATLATLKIQPSEPRDSAVYFCASGGDRGSTGELFFGEGSRLTVL.

The rearrangement links TRBV6-1 to TRBJ2-7; checking the TCRdb D call of TRBD2 is not possible without DNA. The length of the CDR3 is 15 residues. Per germline, CDR1 MNHNS and CDR2 SASEGT. CDR3 amino acids: CASSADWEASYEQYF.

The V gene is TRBV4-2, the J gene TRBJ2-2; lacking DNA, the TRBD2 call made by TCRdb goes unchecked. The CDR3 is 17 residues long. Germline loops: CDR1 LGHNA, CDR2 YNFKEQ. The CDR3 loop is CASSQVSGGANTGELFF.

This chain uses TRBV4-1 with TRBJ2-7; the D call from TCRdb, TRBD2, cannot be confirmed without DNA. The CDR3 has 16 residues. The germline CDR1 and CDR2 sequences are MGHRA and YSYEKL. The CDR3 reads CASSQGKTSGAYEQYF.

The chain links TRBV6-2 or TRBV6-3 to TRBJ2-7. This CDR3 is built from 15 residues. Looked up from germline, CDR1 is MNHEY and CDR2 is SVGEGT. The chain's CDR3 is CASSYDPGGSYEQYF.

The V call is TRBV10-3, the J call TRBJ2-1; TCRdb lists TRBD2, though no DNA is available to test this call. This CDR3 has 14 amino acids. From germline, CDR1 is ENHRY and CDR2 SYGVKD. CDR3 residues: CAIGIAGGYNEQFF.